This TCR beta chain derives from a study of T cells after yellow fever vaccination. Trimming cost V 3 bases and J 0 bases; bases outside gene matches: 6. This CDR3 has 17 amino acids. Germline lookup yields CDR1 MDHEN and CDR2 SYDVKM. This clonotype was counted only a few times. MiXCR, applied by TCRdb to the 5' RACE reads, yields one record per CDR3 protein. The sample shows approximately 300,000 distinct CDR3 sequences, approximately 11% of them seen only once. This rearrangement joins TRBV28 to TRBJ1-5, with 9 bases aligning to TRBD1. The sequence came from a man aged 18 to 29 who received the YFV17D yellow fever vaccine. The sequencing used CD4+ T cells sorted from PBMCs, collected 45 days after the yellow fever booster vaccination. The CDR3 DNA is TGTGCCAGCAGTTTTAGGGACAGGGCATATAGCAATCAGCCCCAGCATTTT. It yields the protein CASSFRDRAYSNQPQHF.